Listed here are 32 T cell receptor beta chains from one sample, sequenced in a study of Ad26.COV2.S vaccination and SARS-CoV-2 variants. Method: immunoSEQ multiplex PCR; TCRdb's copy keeps in-frame clones and lacks some. The top ten clones hold 9.5% to 12% of a sample with about 350,000 clones, 80% to 90% of them seen once. The treatment is: about 20 received Ad26.COV2.S at low or high dose, single or two shots; about 5 received placebo; per-sample allocation not given. On day 63 after the first injection, vaccine and placebo recipients gave samples. The source was peripheral blood, collected in a trial of Ad26.COV2.S vaccine versus placebo. These receptors were collected from a person between 18 and 59 years old who received the Ad26.COV2.S COVID-19 vaccine or a placebo.

The J gene is TRBJ1-1, the V gene TRBV28; D is possibly TRBD1 (6 bases). The germline CDR1 and CDR2 sequences are MDHEN and SYDVKM. The germline V and J ends were trimmed by 5 bases and 4 bases, with 14 bases remaining between them. The CDR3 runs to 14 residues. CDR3 protein: CASSRNRVTTEAFF. For the CDR3, the DNA is TGTGCCAGCAGTCGGAACAGGGTTACCACTGAAGCTTTCTTT.

This chain connects TRBV7-2 to TRBJ2-3; D call uncertain. Germline CDR1 reads SGHTA; CDR2 reads FQGNSA. The V gene lost 5 bases and the J gene lost 4 bases, with 13 bases spanning the gap. This CDR3 spans 14 amino acids. CDR3 DNA sequence: TGTGCCAGCAGCACAAATGCTGGCGCAGATACGCAGTATTTT. Translation gives CASSTNAGADTQYF.

This clone was counted at least ten times. This chain links TRBV19 with TRBJ2-1, with a tentative D call TRBD2 (6 bases). CDR1 and CDR2 from the germline V gene are LNHDA and SQIVND (reference sequence). The CDR3 has 18 residues. V was shortened by 5 bases and J by 6 bases, with 26 bases between the two germline ends. In DNA, the CDR3 is TGTGCCAGTAGTCCCGGCCCCGTTGGACTAACACACCGCAATGAGCAGTTCTTC. Protein product: CASSPGPVGLTHRNEQFF.

The chain recombines TRBV28 with TRBJ2-3; D gene ambiguous. Trimming removed 8 bases at V and 5 bases at J, with 17 bases between. This CDR3 region has 14 residues. Germline loops: CDR1 MDHEN, CDR2 SYDVKM. The CDR3 reads CASVRKALLDTQYF. The CDR3 DNA reads TGTGCCAGCGTTAGAAAGGCCCTTTTAGATACGCAGTATTTT.

The chain couples TRBV9 to TRBJ2-7; no reliable D call. Germline CDR1 reads SGDLS; CDR2 reads YYNGEE. The CDR3 loop spans 16 amino acids. V lost 0 bases, J lost 5 bases, and 18 bases lay in between. The CDR3 DNA sequence: TGTGCCAGCAGCGTAGGAGGCCCGGAGAACTGGGACGAGCAGTACTTC. This translates into CASSVGGPENWDEQYF.

The CDR3 DNA is TGTGCCAGCAGCCAAGATCGGCCGGGAGAAGACACCTTC. Translating gives CASSQDRPGEDTF. The chain recombines TRBV4-2 with TRBJ1-2; D is unresolved. The CDR3 is 13 amino acids. V shed 0 bases and J shed 12 bases, with 14 bases lying between them. Germline loops: CDR1 LGHNA, CDR2 YNFKEQ.

The genes are TRBV7-2 and TRBJ1-5; TRBD1 agrees at 8 bases. The germline V gene encodes CDR1 SGHTA and CDR2 FQGNSA. The ends lost 0 bases at V and 4 bases at J; junction bases unmatched: 8. The CDR3 loop spans 17 amino acids. The CDR3 coding sequence is TGTGCCAGCAGCTTAGCGGGGGGGCAGGGGGCAAATCAGCCCCAGCATTTT. Amino acid sequence: CASSLAGGQGANQPQHF.

V gene TRBV6-5 combines with J gene TRBJ1-5; the D is unclear. Germline V gene data show CDR1 as MNHEY and CDR2 as SVGAGI. The CDR3 length is 14 residues. The V end lost 5 bases, the J end lost 4 bases, and 12 bases lay between the germline ends. Here the CDR3 reads CASSPGMGNQPQHF. The CDR3 DNA follows: TGTGCCAGCAGTCCCGGGATGGGGAATCAGCCCCAGCATTTT.

V is TRBV7-9 and J is TRBJ1-5; D call uncertain. The CDR3 is 11 residues long. Germline assignment: CDR1 SEHNR and CDR2 FQNEAQ (reference sequence). With 5 bases removed from V and 11 bases from J, the gap between germline ends came to 10 bases. The CDR3 sequence: CASSASGAQHF. CDR3 nucleotide sequence: TGTGCCAGCAGCGCGTCCGGGGCCCAGCATTTT.

This clone has a handful of counts. The gene calls are TRBV7-9 and TRBJ1-2; the D is unclear. CDR1 and CDR2 from the germline V gene are SEHNR and FQNEAQ (reference sequence). CDR3 length: 16 residues. V shed 5 bases and J shed 6 bases, with 22 bases lying between them. The CDR3 loop reads CASSPTNHRRRHGYTF. CDR3 bases: TGTGCCAGCAGCCCCACAAATCACAGACGTCGCCATGGCTACACCTTC.

The chain uses TRBV3-1 (or the pseudogene TRBV3-2) and TRBJ1-6; D is unclear. The V end was cut by 4 bases, the J end by 7 bases, with 5 bases between. Looked up from germline, CDR1 is LGHDT and CDR2 is YNNKEL (reference sequence). This CDR3 has 12 amino acids. CDR3 DNA sequence: TGTGCCAGCAGCCCGCAGAATTCACCCCTCCACTTT. This codes for CASSPQNSPLHF.

This chain joins TRBV11-2 and TRBJ1-6; 9 bases are a match to TRBD1. The V gene's germline CDR1 is SGHAT and CDR2 FQNNGV. This CDR3 region has 14 residues. J lost 8 bases, V lost 4 bases, and 3 bases had no gene match. DNA of the CDR3: TGTGCCAGCAGCTCGGGACAGGGAGATTCACCCCTCCACTTT. Its protein is CASSSGQGDSPLHF.

The rearrangement uses TRBV4-1 and TRBJ1-5, with D possibly matching TRBD1 (6 bases). There are 14 residues in the CDR3. Germline-derived CDR1 and CDR2 are MGHRA and YSYEKL. V was pared by 3 bases and J by 2 bases, with 8 bases between. CDR3 in DNA: TGCGCCAGCAGCCAGCAGGGGCGCAATCAGCCCCAGCATTTT. Translating gives CASSQQGRNQPQHF.

As to this clone: Other DNA sequences in this sample translate to the same CDR3. The chain couples TRBV4-3 to TRBJ1-2; D may be TRBD1 (5 bases). Germline lookup yields CDR1 LGHNA and CDR2 YSLEER. V was shortened by 0 bases and J by 4 bases, with 9 bases between the two germline ends. The CDR3 runs to 14 residues. CDR3 loop: CASSQDRGPYGYTF. CDR3 DNA: TGCGCCAGCAGCCAAGATCGGGGACCCTATGGCTACACCTTC.

This rearrangement joins TRBV2 to TRBJ1-4; maybe TRBD1 (6 bases). Per the germline V gene, CDR1 is SNHLY and CDR2 is FYNNEI. The CDR3 sequence is 14 residues long. Trimming removed 3 bases from V and 8 bases from J, with 13 bases in between. The CDR3 loop is CASSDRGGGEKLFF. The CDR3 DNA reads TGTGCCAGCAGTGACAGGGGAGGAGGGGAAAAACTGTTTTTT.

The chain has TRBV5-1 and TRBJ1-1; tentatively, D is TRBD1 (6 bases). V dropped 4 bases and J dropped 1 base, with 17 bases sitting between them. Germline values: CDR1 SGHRS, CDR2 YFSETQ. This CDR3 spans 16 amino acids. Written as DNA, the CDR3 is TGCGCCAGCAGCACAGGCTGGGGGGCAGGGAACACTGAAGCTTTCTTT. Its translation is CASSTGWGAGNTEAFF.

This clone is deemed medium-sized. The chain recombines TRBV7-6 with TRBJ2-7, with D tentatively TRBD2 (7 bases). Looked up from germline, CDR1 is SGHVS and CDR2 is FNYEAQ. V was cut by 4 bases and J by 2 bases, with 12 bases left in between. The CDR3 runs to 14 residues. The CDR3 loop reads CASSSQGRAYEQYF. The CDR3 coding sequence is TGTGCCAGCAGCTCCCAGGGGAGGGCCTACGAGCAGTACTTC.

V gene TRBV27 combines with J gene TRBJ2-2, with unresolved D. The CDR3 is 13 amino acids. V lost 5 bases, J lost 5 bases, and 9 bases lay in between. Germline CDR1 MNHEY, CDR2 SMNVEV (reference sequence). In DNA, the CDR3 is TGTGCCAGCAGTCCCCGTCCTACCGGGGAGCTGTTTTTT. Translating it yields CASSPRPTGELFF.

The chain links TRBV7-2 to TRBJ2-2; D not certain. Germline loops: CDR1 SGHTA, CDR2 FQGNSA. Trimming left V 1 base short and J 2 bases short, with 8 bases between. There are 15 residues in the CDR3. The CDR3 loop is CASSLVWINTGELFF. In DNA, the CDR3 is TGTGCCAGCAGCTTAGTCTGGATAAACACCGGGGAGCTGTTTTTT.

The rearrangement links TRBV6-2 or TRBV6-3 to TRBJ2-2, with TRBD1 matching over 10 bases. Germline trimming cut 1 base from V and 6 bases from J; bases unmatched to any gene: 5. Germline CDR1 reads MNHEY; CDR2 reads SVGEGT. CDR3 length equals 16 residues. The CDR3 DNA sequence: TGTGCCAGCAGTTACTTGACAGGGGGCGACGCCGGGGAGCTGTTTTTT. As protein: CASSYLTGGDAGELFF.

This chain connects TRBV7-2 to TRBJ2-2; 7 bases line up with TRBD1. J was trimmed by 7 bases and V by 1 base; bases with no gene match: 3. The V gene's germline CDR1 is SGHTA and CDR2 FQGNSA. CDR3 length: 14 residues. The CDR3 loop reads CASSLEWTGGELFF. The CDR3 DNA is TGTGCCAGCAGCTTAGAATGGACAGGCGGGGAGCTGTTTTTT.

The chain couples TRBV6-1 to TRBJ2-7, with D possibly TRBD1 on 6 matching bases. Germline lookup yields CDR1 MNHNS and CDR2 SASEGT. The CDR3 consists of 12 residues. V shed 3 bases and J shed 7 bases, with 10 bases lying between them. CDR3 protein: CASSDRGREQYF. Written as DNA, the CDR3 is TGTGCCAGCAGTGACAGGGGCCGGGAGCAGTACTTC.

The J gene is TRBJ2-3, the V gene TRBV27; D is ambiguous. Germline V gene sequence: CDR1 MNHEY, CDR2 SMNVEV (reference sequence). This CDR3 contains 12 residues. Deletions cut 2 bases from V and 5 bases from J, with 5 bases between. This CDR3 reads CASSLREDTQYF. The CDR3 nucleotides are TGTGCCAGCAGTTTAAGGGAAGATACGCAGTATTTT.

The table lists this clone with many counts. V and J are TRBV23-1 and TRBJ2-7, with D possibly being TRBD1 (5 bases). TRBV23-1 is annotated as an ORF whose role is uncertain. V was pared by 4 bases and J by 2 bases, with 15 bases between. This CDR3 is built from 15 residues. CDR3 protein: CASSRAPTAAYEQYF. CDR3 nucleotides: TGCGCCAGCAGTCGGGCCCCGACAGCAGCCTACGAGCAGTACTTC.

This clone was picked up one time. The rearrangement links TRBV7-8 to TRBJ2-7, with D possibly TRBD1 on 5 matching bases. The V end was cut by 1 base, the J end by 7 bases, with 17 bases between. CDR1 and CDR2 from the germline V gene are SGHVS and FQNEAQ. CDR3 size: 15 residues. Here the CDR3 DNA reads TGTGCCAGCAGCTTAGAAGATCGGACATTTTATGAGCAGTACTTC. It yields the protein CASSLEDRTFYEQYF.

The chain couples TRBV7-3 to TRBJ2-3; a possible D gene is TRBD2 (5 bases). The CDR3 is 15 amino acids. Trimming removed 4 bases from V and 2 bases from J, with 13 bases in between. Germline CDR1 SGHTA, CDR2 FQGTGA. CDR3 amino acids: CASSSSSTSTDTQYF. In nucleotides, the CDR3 is TGTGCCAGCAGCTCGTCTAGCACCTCCACAGATACGCAGTATTTT. The full variable domain, its missing parts supplied by reference TRBV7-3 and TRBJ2-3, is GAGVSQTPSNKVTEKGKYVELRCDPISGHTALYWYRQSLGQGPEFLIYFQGTGAADDSGLPNDRFFAVRPEGSVSTLKIQRTERGDSAVYLCASSSSSTSTDTQYFGPGTRLTVL.

The chain has TRBV7-2 and TRBJ2-7; D unclear. The CDR3 spans 12 residues. CDR1 and CDR2 (germline): SGHTA, FQGNSA. V gave up 5 bases and J gave up 9 bases, with 14 bases separating them. The CDR3 region is CASSETSWRQYF. CDR3 coding DNA: TGTGCCAGCAGCGAGACTTCCTGGCGGCAGTACTTC.

The gene calls are TRBV2 and TRBJ1-2, with D maybe TRBD1 (5 bases). This CDR3 has 15 amino acids. Germline CDR1 and CDR2: SNHLY and FYNNEI. V lost 3 bases and J 6 bases, leaving 17 bases between the germline ends. In DNA, the CDR3 is TGTGCCAGCAGTGAGGTTAGCGCGAGACAGAATGGCTACACCTTC. It yields the protein CASSEVSARQNGYTF.

This chain links TRBV10-3 with TRBJ1-5; the D is unclear. Germline V gene data show CDR1 as ENHRY and CDR2 as SYGVKD. The V end was cut by 0 bases, the J end by 7 bases, with 7 bases between. The CDR3 is made up of 13 amino acids. The CDR3 loop is CAISESSDQPQHF. CDR3 in DNA: TGTGCCATCAGTGAGTCCTCGGACCAGCCCCAGCATTTT.

The rearrangement uses TRBV27 and TRBJ1-5, with 9 bases that match TRBD1. Germline CDR1 is MNHEY and CDR2 is SMNVEV (reference sequence). The CDR3 covers 14 residues. Unmatched junction bases numbered 6, after V lost 5 bases and J lost 7 bases. CDR3 amino acids: CASSPDRGNQPQHF. CDR3 nucleotide sequence: TGTGCCAGCAGTCCCGACAGGGGGAACCAGCCCCAGCATTTT.

The rearrangement joins TRBV5-5 to TRBJ2-4, with D perhaps matching TRBD1 (6 bases). V was pared by 2 bases and J by 3 bases, with 9 bases between. This CDR3 region has 14 residues. Germline V lookup: CDR1 SGHKS, CDR2 YYEKEE (reference sequence). The DNA of the CDR3 is TGTGCCAGCAGCTTACAGGGTTACAAAAACATTCAGTACTTC. This codes for CASSLQGYKNIQYF.

The chain joins TRBV10-3 to TRBJ2-2; 9 bases are a match to TRBD1. Per germline, CDR1 ENHRY and CDR2 SYGVKD. The trim removed 3 bases at V and 4 bases at J, leaving 9 bases unmatched. The CDR3 runs 17 residues. CDR3 bases: TGTGCCATCAGTGACGGTGGCGGACAGGGGAGCACCGGGGAGCTGTTTTTT. It yields the protein CAISDGGGQGSTGELFF.